The rows below give T cell receptor beta chains drawn from one sample of a study of blood T cell repertoires in COVID-19. Clones were sequenced by immunoSEQ multiplex PCR, and TCRdb holds only the in-frame ones, with some missing. This sample carries approximately 90,000 clones, roughly 86% of them seen once, and the ten largest clones take around 7%. The material sequenced was peripheral blood. These receptors were obtained from a human donor with acute or convalescent COVID-19. The donor label of this sample is uncertain. Each CDR3 is given with its conserved first and last residue. The order of the fields is clone size, D gene, V gene, J gene, CDR3 DNA, CDR3 protein. D genes are given only for firm matches. Clone size, where shown, is once, few, many, or a class for clones that have expanded.

>.|TRBD1|TRBV5-6|TRBJ2-7
TGTGCCAGCAGTTTACCGGGACAGGGACCTTACGAGCAGTACTTC
CASSLPGQGPYEQYF
>.|.|TRBV28|TRBJ1-5
TGTGCCAGTAGACGGGAAAGAAATCAGCCCCAGCATTTT
CASRRERNQPQHF
>.|.|TRBV5-1|TRBJ1-3
TGCGCCAGCAGCTTGGGGGCATTTGGAAACACCATATATTTT
CASSLGAFGNTIYF
>.|.|TRBV21-1|TRBJ1-5
TGTGCCAGCAGCAAAACTCGACACAGGGAGCTTAGCAATCAGCCCCAGCATTTT
CASSKTRHRELSNQPQHF
>.|TRBD1|TRBV10-3|TRBJ2-1
TGTGCCATCAGGAAGGGGACAGGGGAATACAATGAGCAGTTCTTC
CAIRKGTGEYNEQFF
>.|.|TRBV19|TRBJ1-1
TGTGCCAGTAGTATCCGCGGGGGTGGCACTGAAGCTTTCTTT
CASSIRGGGTEAFF
>.|TRBD1|TRBV2|TRBJ1-4
TGTGCCAGCAGCCAACAGGGGCCAACAACTAATGAAAAACTGTTTTTT
CASSQQGPTTNEKLFF
>.|.|TRBV20-1|TRBJ2-1
TGCAGTGCTAGTGGGGGGGGCCCCTACAATGAGCAGTTCTTC
CSASGGGPYNEQFF
>once|TRBD1|TRBV4-1|TRBJ1-6
TGCGCCAGCAGCCCTGGGACAGATTATAATTCACCCCTCCACTTT
CASSPGTDYNSPLHF
>once|.|TRBV11-2|TRBJ2-1
TGTGCCAGCAGCTTAGTAGTGGGGGGGGCCTCCTACAATGAGCAGTTCTTC
CASSLVVGGASYNEQFF
>.|TRBD1|TRBV6-1|TRBJ1-2
TGTGCCAGCAGTGAATGGGGCGACAGGGGTCCTAACTATGGCTACACCTTC
CASSEWGDRGPNYGYTF
>.|.|TRBV3-1/TRBV3-2|TRBJ2-5
TGTGCCAGCAGCCAAATCCCCCGGACAGCGGAGACCCAGTACTTC
CASSQIPRTAETQYF
>.|.|TRBV24-1|TRBJ2-1
TGTGCCACCAGTGATCCGGCGGGGGCCGATGAGCAGTTCTTC
CATSDPAGADEQFF
>.|.|TRBV6-5|TRBJ1-4
TGTGCCAGCAGTTACTCGGGGGGGGTCGGTGAAAAACTGTTTTTT
CASSYSGGVGEKLFF
>.|TRBD2|TRBV7-8|TRBJ2-1
TGTGCCAGCAGCTCCAGCGGACTAGCGGGGGGGGGTATGTCATCTGAGCAGTTCTTC
CASSSSGLAGGGMSSEQFF
>.|TRBD1|TRBV5-4|TRBJ1-2
TGTGCCAGCAGCTTGGAATCAGGGGGCTCTGGCTACACCTTC
CASSLESGGSGYTF
>.|.|TRBV6-5|TRBJ2-5
TGTGCCAGCAAAAGGACAGCTTCCAAAGAGACCCAGTACTTC
CASKRTASKETQYF
>.|.|TRBV5-1|TRBJ1-3
TGCGCCAGCAGCTTGTCCCTGACGGGGGGAAACACCATATATTTT
CASSLSLTGGNTIYF
>.|.|TRBV7-2|TRBJ2-6
TGTGCCAGCAGCTGGCGACGGGGAGACGCTGGGGCCAACGTCCTGACTTTC
CASSWRRGDAGANVLTF
>.|TRBD1|TRBV4-3|TRBJ1-5
TGCGCCAGCAGCCAACAGTGGGGACAGGGCAATCAGCCCCAGCATTTT
CASSQQWGQGNQPQHF
>.|.|TRBV2|TRBJ1-1
TGTGCCAGCAGTGATCAGGGTAACACTGAAGCTTTCTTT
CASSDQGNTEAFF
>.|TRBD1|TRBV7-2|TRBJ1-5
TGTGCCAGCAGCTCCGGGACAGCAAATCAGCCCCAGCATTTT
CASSSGTANQPQHF
>once|.|TRBV28|TRBJ2-3
TGTGCCAGCAGTCCTCTGGCCGGGGAGGCCGATACGCAGTATTTT
CASSPLAGEADTQYF
>.|.|TRBV12-5|TRBJ2-1
TGTGCTAGTGGTTTGGTATCTGGCAGGGGAAATGAGCAGTTCTTC
CASGLVSGRGNEQFF
>.|.|TRBV5-1|TRBJ2-3
TGCGCCAGCAGCTTGGAGGGGGAAGGGCAAGAGTATTTT
CASSLEGEGQEYF
>.|TRBD2|TRBV7-2|TRBJ2-3
TGTGCCAGCAGCTTAGCCCCTAGCGGGGGGGCGGGGCAGTATTTT
CASSLAPSGGAGQYF
>once|.|TRBV5-4|TRBJ1-4
TGTGCCAGCAGCTTTAAAGGGGGTCTTGAAAAACTGTTTTTT
CASSFKGGLEKLFF
>.|.|TRBV27|TRBJ1-1
TGTGCCAGCAGTCCCTCCAGACAGGAAGCTTTCTTT
CASSPSRQEAFF
>.|.|TRBV7-2|TRBJ2-1
TGTGCCAGCAGCACTAGGACTTCCAATGAGCAGTTCTTC
CASSTRTSNEQFF
>.|.|TRBV11-2|TRBJ1-6
TGTGCCAGCAGGGTAGGGGGGGTGGATTCACCCCTCCACTTT
CASRVGGVDSPLHF
>.|TRBD2|TRBV27|TRBJ2-7
TGTGCCAGCAGATCTCGGGAGACCGCGGGGGGTGCCGAGCAGTACTTC
CASRSRETAGGAEQYF
>.|TRBD1|TRBV19|TRBJ2-7
TGTGCCAGTAGTATAAAGGACAGGGGTTGGTACGAGCAGTACTTC
CASSIKDRGWYEQYF
>.|TRBD1|TRBV19|TRBJ1-2
TGTGCCAGTAGTATTAATTGGGACAGGGGTGGCTACACCTTC
CASSINWDRGGYTF
>.|.|TRBV7-2|TRBJ2-5
TGTGCCAGCGTAGCCGGGACACAAACCCAAGAGACCCAGTACTTC
CASVAGTQTQETQYF
>.|TRBD1|TRBV6-5|TRBJ1-6
TGTGCCACCCAAAGGCCGGGACAGAATAATTCACCCCTCCACTTT
CATQRPGQNNSPLHF
>.|TRBD2|TRBV11-2|TRBJ2-2
TGTGCCAGCAGCTGGGGTAGCGGGTTCACCGGGGAGCTGTTTTTT
CASSWGSGFTGELFF
>once|.|TRBV5-1|TRBJ1-2
TGCGCCAGCAGCTTGGCCGAAACAGGGCCTTATGGCTACACCTTC
CASSLAETGPYGYTF
>.|.|TRBV4-2|TRBJ1-6
TGTGCCAGCAGCCAAGATCGGTATCAGGCTTCACCCCTCCACTTT
CASSQDRYQASPLHF
>.|.|TRBV28|TRBJ1-3
TGTGCCAGCAGTTTCGGACAGACGAAAGGAAACACCATATATTTT
CASSFGQTKGNTIYF
>.|.|TRBV5-1|TRBJ2-7
TGCGCCAGCAGCGCCGACAGCTCCCACGAGCAGTACTTC
CASSADSSHEQYF
>.|TRBD1|TRBV2|TRBJ1-2
TGTGCCAGCAGGGCCAGACAGGGGGGAAACTATGGCTACACCTTC
CASRARQGGNYGYTF
>.|TRBD2|TRBV18|TRBJ2-3
TGTGCCAGCTCACCGAGTAGCGGGGCCCCTACAGATACGCAGTATTTT
CASSPSSGAPTDTQYF
>.|.|TRBV28|TRBJ1-1
TGTGCCAGCACCATCGAACAGGGTAGTGAAGCTTTCTTT
CASTIEQGSEAFF
>.|.|TRBV4-1|TRBJ1-5
TGCGCCAGCAGCCAAGGTTTTTGGGGGGAGCCCCAGCATTTT
CASSQGFWGEPQHF
>.|.|TRBV7-2|TRBJ1-2
TGTGCCAGCAGCTTTGCAGGGGATGGCTACACCTTC
CASSFAGDGYTF
>.|.|TRBV7-2|TRBJ2-2
TGTGCCAGCAGCTCTACGGGACGGAGGGCGGGGTTAGCCGCCGAGGGGCTGTTTTTT
CASSSTGRRAGLAAEGLFF
>.|.|TRBV21-1|TRBJ2-1
TGTGCCAGCAGCAAAAGTCTTTTTAGGGACTTCCACTACAATGAGCAGTTCTTC
CASSKSLFRDFHYNEQFF
>.|TRBD1|TRBV5-1|TRBJ1-2
TGCGCCAGCAACCCGGACAGGGACAGACGAGGCTACACCTTC
CASNPDRDRRGYTF
>.|.|TRBV28|TRBJ1-6
TGTGCCAGCAGTTTCGGGATAGGTAATTCACCCCTCCACTTT
CASSFGIGNSPLHF
>.|TRBD1|TRBV10-1|TRBJ2-7
TGCGCCAGCAGCAAGACAGGGTTCCTCGAGCAGTACTTC
CASSKTGFLEQYF
>.|TRBD2|TRBV4-1|TRBJ2-7
TGCGCCAGCAGCCAGGGACTATTGCGAAGCGAGCAGTACTTC
CASSQGLLRSEQYF
>.|.|TRBV21-1|TRBJ2-1
TGTGCCAGCAGTTACGGACTAGCGGACGTAGAAGAGTTCTTC
CASSYGLADVEEFF
>.|TRBD1|TRBV4-1|TRBJ1-1
TGCGCCAGCAGCCAAGCAAGACAGGGTAGGTCTGAAGCTTTCTTT
CASSQARQGRSEAFF
>.|TRBD2|TRBV27|TRBJ2-1
TGTGCCAGCAGTTTTCAGACTAGCGGGGGGGCTAAATGGTCCTACAATGAGCAGTTCTTC
CASSFQTSGGAKWSYNEQFF
>few|.|TRBV11-2|TRBJ2-7
TGTGCCAGCAGCTGGCGCGAGGACTACGAGCAGTACTTC
CASSWREDYEQYF